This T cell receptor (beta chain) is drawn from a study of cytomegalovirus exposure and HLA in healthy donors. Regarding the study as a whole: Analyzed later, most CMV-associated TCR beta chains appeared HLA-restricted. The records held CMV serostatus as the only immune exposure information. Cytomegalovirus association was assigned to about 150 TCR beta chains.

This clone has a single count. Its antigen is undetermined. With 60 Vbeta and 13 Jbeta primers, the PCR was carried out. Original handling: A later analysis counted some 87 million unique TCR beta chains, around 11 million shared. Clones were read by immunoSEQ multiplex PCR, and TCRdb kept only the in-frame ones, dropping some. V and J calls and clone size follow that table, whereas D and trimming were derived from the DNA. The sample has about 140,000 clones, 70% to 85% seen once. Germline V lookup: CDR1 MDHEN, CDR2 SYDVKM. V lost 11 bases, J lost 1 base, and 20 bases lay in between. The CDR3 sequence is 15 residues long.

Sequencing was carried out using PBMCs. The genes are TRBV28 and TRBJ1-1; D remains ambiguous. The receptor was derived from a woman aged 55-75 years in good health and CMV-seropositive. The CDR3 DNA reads TGTGCCTCAGGTCCCCCGCGGGAACGGAACACTGAAGCTTTCTTT. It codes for CASGPPRERNTEAFF.